The 21 T cell receptor beta chains below were found in one sample sequenced in a study of cytomegalovirus exposure and HLA in healthy donors. The PCR was carried out with 60 Vbeta primers and 13 Jbeta primers. Only in-frame clones appear in the TCRdb table, and some are missing; sequencing was by immunoSEQ multiplex PCR. Among approximately 110,000 clones, roughly 80% were seen once, and the ten largest hold less than 5.5%. The sequenced material came from PBMCs. Every receptor here comes from a woman between 25 and 40 years old in good health and CMV-seropositive.

V gene TRBV11-3 combines with J gene TRBJ1-6, with D perhaps TRBD1 (5 bases). The CDR3 runs to 14 residues. Germline V gene data show CDR1 as SGHNT and CDR2 as YENEEA. Trimming shortened V by 7 bases and J by 7 bases, and 14 bases separated the two germline ends. The DNA for the CDR3 is TGTGCCAGCAACTCTCAGGGTGGGAATTCACCCCTCCACTTT. Its protein is CASNSQGGNSPLHF.

This clone was seen only once. J is TRBJ2-1 and V is TRBV5-5; 14 nucleotides align to TRBD2. The CDR3 contains 18 residues. V dropped 5 bases and J dropped 4; count of bases not matched to a gene: 11. Germline V lookup: CDR1 SGHKS, CDR2 YYEKEE (reference sequence). CDR3 in DNA: TGTGCCAGCAGACGCACAAGACTAGCGGGAGGGAGGTACAATGAGCAGTTCTTC. Translated, it gives CASRRTRLAGGRYNEQFF.

The chain uses TRBV19 and TRBJ1-1, with a possible D match to TRBD1 (5 bases). V shed 4 bases and J shed 1 base, with 13 bases lying between them. The CDR3 loop spans 15 amino acids. Germline CDR1 LNHDA, CDR2 SQIVND (reference sequence). The CDR3 spells CASSTPTVKNTEAFF. The DNA for the CDR3 is TGTGCCAGTAGTACACCGACAGTCAAGAACACTGAAGCTTTCTTT.

This clone was recorded a few times. The genes are TRBV9 and TRBJ2-3; 10 positions agree with TRBD2. Per germline, CDR1 SGDLS and CDR2 YYNGEE. CDR3 size: 14 residues. V was pared by 6 bases and J by 1 base, with 2 bases of the junction left unmatched. The CDR3 DNA sequence: TGTGCCAGCAACCTAGCGGGAGGCACAGATACGCAGTATTTT. Translation gives CASNLAGGTDTQYF.

This clone was seen a single time. V and J are TRBV4-1 and TRBJ1-3; possible D gene TRBD1, 5 bases. The V gene lost 0 bases and the J gene lost 2 bases, with 8 bases spanning the gap. The germline V gene has CDR1 MGHRA and CDR2 YSYEKL. This CDR3 region has 15 residues. CDR3 DNA: TGCGCCAGCAGCCAAGATCCCAGGGCTGGAAACACCATATATTTT. Translating it yields CASSQDPRAGNTIYF.

The chain couples TRBV29-1 to TRBJ2-5; TRBD1 aligns across 7 bases. The tail of the sequence fits TRBJ2-7 better, so the J call may be wrong. The CDR3 totals 13 residues. Germline values: CDR1 SQVTM, CDR2 ANQGSEA. The CDR3 DNA reads as TGCAGCGGGACGAGGGACAGCTCCTACGAGCAGTACTTC. It is translated as CSGTRDSSYEQYF.

This clone was detected a few times. The genes are TRBV10-3 and TRBJ1-2; TRBD1 might be the D (5 bases). The CDR3 loop spans 15 amino acids. Germline V gene sequence: CDR1 ENHRY, CDR2 SYGVKD. V gave up 3 bases and J gave up 7 bases, with 18 bases separating them. The CDR3 sequence is CAISEIETVTVGYTF. CDR3 DNA: TGTGCCATCAGTGAAATAGAGACAGTAACGGTTGGCTACACCTTC.

The chain links TRBV9 to TRBJ2-7; the match to TRBD1 covers 7 bases. There are 16 residues in the CDR3. The trim removed 4 bases at V and 2 bases at J, leaving 12 bases unmatched. Germline CDR1 reads SGDLS; CDR2 reads YYNGEE. The CDR3, as DNA: TGTGCCAGCAGCCCCTCACAGGGGAATCTACCCTACGAGCAGTACTTC. It translates to CASSPSQGNLPYEQYF.

The V and J genes are TRBV12-2 and TRBJ1-2; TRBD1, the table's D call, lacks a check against the DNA. TRBV12-2 is noted as a pseudogene. CDR3 size: 12 residues. CDR3 amino acids: CASRFQDTGDTF. In DNA form, the CDR3 reads TGTGCAAGTCGCTTCCAAGACACTGGCGACACCTTC.

The rearrangement joins TRBV4-1 to TRBJ2-4; 10 nucleotides agree with TRBD2. V trimming: 1 base; J trimming: 6 bases; junction bases outside the gene matches: 15. Germline CDR1 and CDR2: MGHRA and YSYEKL. The length of the CDR3 is 19 residues. The CDR3 loop is CASSQVAGTSGKEGNIQYF. The CDR3 nucleotides are TGCGCCAGCAGCCAAGTGGCGGGAACTAGCGGGAAGGAGGGAAACATTCAGTACTTC.

The rearrangement links TRBV9 to TRBJ1-6; D call uncertain. V was shortened by 0 bases and J by 8 bases, with 12 bases between the two germline ends. CDR1 is SGDLS and CDR2 is YYNGEE in the germline V gene. This CDR3 spans 15 amino acids. This CDR3 is CASSVAAGWDSPLHF. Here the CDR3 DNA reads TGTGCCAGCAGCGTAGCGGCCGGGTGGGATTCACCCCTCCACTTT. Variable domain in full (rest from reference TRBV9 and TRBJ1-6): DSGVTQTPKHLITATGQRVTLRCSPRSGDLSVYWYQQSLDQGLQFLIQYYNGEERAKGNILERFSAQQFPDLHSELNLSSLELGDSALYFCASSVAAGWDSPLHFGNGTRLTVT.

This clone has only one observation. The genes are TRBV4-1 and TRBJ1-4; 7 bases are a match to TRBD1. The CDR3 runs to 14 residues. Germline V gene lookup returns CDR1 MGHRA and CDR2 YSYEKL. J was trimmed by 3 bases and V by 4 bases; bases with no gene match: 2. CDR3 protein: CASSRGQSNEKLFF. CDR3 sequence (DNA): TGCGCCAGCAGCCGGGGACAGTCTAATGAAAAACTGTTTTTT.

The V call is TRBV25-1, the J call TRBJ2-1, with 8 bases aligning to TRBD1. Germline trimming cut 7 bases from V and 8 bases from J; bases unmatched to any gene: 7. Germline CDR1 and CDR2: MGHDK and SYGVNS. This CDR3 comprises 13 residues. For the CDR3, the DNA is TGTGCCAGCACTGGACAGGGCGGAGATGAGCAGTTCTTC. Protein sequence: CASTGQGGDEQFF.

The chain has TRBV19 and TRBJ2-7; D perhaps matches TRBD1 (5 bases). The CDR3 length is 13 residues. Germline V gene data show CDR1 as LNHDA and CDR2 as SQIVND (reference sequence). V dropped 5 bases and J dropped 2 bases, with 10 bases sitting between them. Written as DNA, the CDR3 is TGTGCCAGTAGTTTAGGGGCCACCTACGAGCAGTACTTC. This translates into CASSLGATYEQYF.

This clone was picked up a small number of times. This sequence joins TRBV25-1 and TRBJ1-5; 7 bases fit TRBD1. Per the germline V gene, CDR1 is MGHDK and CDR2 is SYGVNS. Germline trimming cut 3 bases from V and 0 bases from J; bases unmatched to any gene: 5. This CDR3 is built from 16 residues. This CDR3 reads CASSERDSDSNQPQHF. The CDR3 DNA reads TGTGCCAGCAGTGAGCGGGACAGCGATAGCAATCAGCCCCAGCATTTT.

The V and J genes are TRBV2 and TRBJ1-1, with 7 bases fitting TRBD1. This CDR3 region has 14 residues. The junction had 4 bases not matched to a gene; V was cut back by 6 bases and J by 0 bases. Germline V gene data show CDR1 as SNHLY and CDR2 as FYNNEI. The CDR3 coding sequence is TGTGCCAGCAGCCAGACAGGGATGAACACTGAAGCTTTCTTT. Translation gives CASSQTGMNTEAFF.

This clone was found a few times. Here the CDR3 reads CASSPANQGGDTEAFF. The CDR3 DNA follows: TGTGCCAGCTCACCAGCCAATCAGGGGGGAGACACTGAAGCTTTCTTT. The chain is built from TRBV18 and TRBJ1-1; 7 nucleotides line up with TRBD1. Germline V gives CDR1 KGHSH, CDR2 LQKENI. The junction had 9 bases not matched to a gene; V was cut back by 2 bases and J by 3 bases. The CDR3 covers 16 residues.

CDR3 residues: CASSPPPGQTYEQYF. In DNA, the CDR3 is TGTGCCAGCTCACCGCCCCCGGGACAGACGTACGAGCAGTACTTC. This sequence joins TRBV18 and TRBJ2-7; 7 positions agree with TRBD1. With V trimmed by 3 bases and J by 4 bases, 9 bases remained unmatched. The V gene's germline CDR1 is KGHSH and CDR2 LQKENI. This CDR3 region has 15 residues.

This clone was observed a few times. Germline and junction disagree at one end, which may indicate a read error. The chain links TRBV7-9 to TRBJ2-3; 9 bases match TRBD2. This CDR3 spans 17 amino acids. Germline CDR1 reads SEHNR; CDR2 reads FQNEAQ (reference sequence). The CDR3 spells CSSSLGSLAGPTDTQYF. The CDR3 DNA reads TGTTCCAGCAGCCTAGGCAGTCTAGCGGGACCTACAGATACGCAGTATTTT.

The chain has TRBV9 and TRBJ1-1; perhaps TRBD1 as D (6 bases). Deletions cut 3 bases from V and 3 bases from J, with 18 bases between. Germline V lookup: CDR1 SGDLS, CDR2 YYNGEE. This CDR3 comprises 16 residues. As DNA, the CDR3 is TGTGCCAGCAGCGGCCGGGACACGACAAGAGACACTGAAGCTTTCTTT. Translated: CASSGRDTTRDTEAFF.

This sequence joins TRBV10-3 and TRBJ2-1, with TRBD1 matching over 9 bases. This CDR3 region has 16 residues. Germline V gene data show CDR1 as ENHRY and CDR2 as SYGVKD. Unmatched junction bases numbered 8, after V lost 5 bases and J lost 3 bases. CDR3 region: CAISNHRGRLYNEQFF. CDR3 nucleotides: TGTGCCATCAGTAACCACAGGGGGCGGCTCTACAATGAGCAGTTCTTC.